Below are 3 T cell receptor beta chains sequenced from a single sample in a study of blood T cell repertoires in COVID-19. Sequencing used immunoSEQ multiplex PCR; TCRdb keeps in-frame clones, though not all of them. The data contain tens of thousands of clones, approximately 86% of them singletons. Material: peripheral blood. Every receptor here comes from a man between 65 and 85 years old with acute or convalescent COVID-19.

The chain employs TRBV7-3 and TRBJ2-1, with 8 nucleotides matching TRBD2. V gave up 4 bases and J gave up 6 bases; unmatched junction bases: 5. The germline CDR1 and CDR2 sequences are SGHTA and FQGTGA. CDR3 size: 14 residues. The DNA for the CDR3 is TGTGCCAGCAGCTCCCAAAGCGGGGGCAATGAGCAGTTCTTC. Its protein product is CASSSQSGGNEQFF. Full variable domain (missing parts from reference TRBV7-3 and TRBJ2-1): GAGVSQTPSNKVTEKGKYVELRCDPISGHTALYWYRQSLGQGPEFLIYFQGTGAADDSGLPNDRFFAVRPEGSVSTLKIQRTERGDSAVYLCASSSQSGGNEQFFGPGTRLTVL.

CDR3 nucleotides: TGTGCCAGCAGTCGGGACAGGGACACTGAAGCTTTCTTT. It is translated as CASSRDRDTEAFF. The chain links TRBV4-2 to TRBJ1-1, with 9 bases that match TRBD1. The germline CDR1 and CDR2 sequences are LGHNA and YNFKEQ. V gave up 6 bases and J gave up 3 bases; unmatched junction bases: 2. This CDR3 is built from 13 residues.

The chain combines TRBV5-1 with TRBJ2-2; 7 bases fit TRBD1. Unmatched junction bases numbered 9, after V lost 5 bases and J lost 5 bases. From germline, CDR1 is SGHRS and CDR2 YFSETQ. There are 15 residues in the CDR3. The CDR3 is CASRSEGAGTGELFF. The CDR3 DNA follows: TGCGCCAGCAGGAGTGAGGGGGCTGGGACCGGGGAGCTGTTTTTT.